These 29 T cell receptor beta chains originate from one sample sequenced in a study of radiotherapy plus CTLA-4 blockade in lung cancer. Generated by immunoSEQ multiplex PCR, the TCRdb table keeps only in-frame clones and is missing some. The table shows more than 80,000 clones, with about 84% occurring only once. Sequencing used peripheral blood, obtained from a patient treated with radiotherapy plus ipilimumab. The receptors come from a human donor with non-small cell lung cancer that progressed on radiotherapy plus ipilimumab. Some clones in this sample may be carry-over from other donors' samples.

The gene calls are TRBV11-2 and TRBJ2-1; no firm D call. The length of the CDR3 is 14 residues. Germline V gives CDR1 SGHAT, CDR2 FQNNGV. V was cut by 1 base and J by 4 bases, with 8 bases left in between. The DNA for the CDR3 is TGTGCCAGCAGCTTAGCTTCAGTGTACAATGAGCAGTTCTTC. It yields the protein CASSLASVYNEQFF.

V is TRBV9 and J is TRBJ2-6; 7 nucleotides agree with TRBD1. This CDR3 comprises 17 residues. Germline CDR1 and CDR2: SGDLS and YYNGEE. The V and J ends lost 0 bases and 2 bases, in that order; junction bases with no gene match: 5. In nucleotides, the CDR3 is TGTGCCAGCAGCGTAGCAAACAGGGGAGCTGGGGCCAACGTCCTGACTTTC. Its translation: CASSVANRGAGANVLTF.

This sequence joins TRBV5-6 and TRBJ2-5, with 8 nucleotides matching TRBD1. The trim removed 4 bases at V and 5 bases at J, leaving 7 bases unmatched. CDR1 is SGHDT, CDR2 YYEEEE, per germline. The length of the CDR3 is 14 residues. The CDR3, as DNA: TGTGCCAGCAGCCCCGGACAGGGAGGCGAGACCCAGTACTTC. It encodes CASSPGQGGETQYF.

The rearrangement uses TRBV15 and TRBJ1-1, with TRBD1 matching over 8 bases. V was clipped by 0 bases and J by 5 bases; unmatched bases: 11. The CDR3 length is 17 residues. Germline V gene sequence: CDR1 LNHNV, CDR2 YYDKDF (reference sequence). The CDR3, as DNA: TGTGCCACCAGCAGAGATGAGGTAGCAGGGGGCGTGACTGAAGCTTTCTTT. Encoded protein: CATSRDEVAGGVTEAFF.

The CDR3 DNA is TGTGCCAGCAGTTACGACAGGGAGGTCGAGCAGTACTTC. Translated: CASSYDREVEQYF. The rearrangement joins TRBV6-5 to TRBJ2-7, with D tentatively TRBD1 (7 bases). V lost 2 bases and J 6 bases, leaving 11 bases between the germline ends. In germline, CDR1 is MNHEY, CDR2 SVGAGI. The CDR3 has 13 residues.

The gene calls are TRBV6-6 and TRBJ2-7; weak D call: TRBD2 (6 bases). The germline gives CDR1 MNHNY, CDR2 SVGAGI (reference sequence). The ends were cut back, 5 bases at V and 4 bases at J, with 12 bases in the middle. This CDR3 comprises 13 residues. CDR3 region: CASSGGLRYEQYF. The CDR3 DNA reads TGTGCCAGCAGTGGGGGACTTCGTTACGAGCAGTACTTC.

The rearrangement uses TRBV7-3 and TRBJ2-7; D may be TRBD1 or TRBD2 (5 bases each). Germline loops: CDR1 SGHTA, CDR2 FQGTGA. V lost 5 bases and J lost 3, with 11 bases in between. CDR3 size: 13 residues. CDR3 sequence reads: CASSVGTDYEQYF. CDR3 coding DNA: TGTGCCAGCAGCGTTGGGACCGACTACGAGCAGTACTTC.

About this clone: This CDR3 is also generated by other DNA sequences in the sample. The chain combines TRBV5-1 with TRBJ1-1; no clear D. Trimming cost V 0 bases and J 2 bases, with 8 bases left between them. Germline CDR1 and CDR2: SGHRS and YFSETQ. The CDR3 sequence is 14 residues long. The CDR3 is CASSLAVPNTEAFF. The DNA for the CDR3 is TGCGCCAGCAGCTTGGCCGTACCAAACACTGAAGCTTTCTTT.

This clone was counted only a few times. This chain uses TRBV7-8 with TRBJ1-6; D ambiguous. This CDR3 region has 14 residues. Germline V gene data show CDR1 as SGHVS and CDR2 as FQNEAQ. Deletions cut 4 bases from V and 7 bases from J, with 11 bases between. CDR3 nucleotide sequence: TGTGCCAGCAGCTCCCGGTTTCCGAATTCACCCCTCCACTTT. Translating gives CASSSRFPNSPLHF.

The chain carries TRBV7-9 and TRBJ1-4, with a weak D call TRBD1 (5 bases). CDR3 length: 14 amino acids. Between the trimmed V and J ends, which lost 8 bases and 3 bases, there was a span of 13 bases. Germline CDR1 is SEHNR and CDR2 is FQNEAQ (reference sequence). The DNA of the CDR3 is TGTGCCAGCGAAGAGACAGACTCTAATGAAAAACTGTTTTTT. Translating it yields CASEETDSNEKLFF.

V usage is TRBV9 and J usage is TRBJ1-5, with D perhaps matching TRBD1 (5 bases). The CDR3 spans 13 residues. V lost 3 bases, J lost 9 bases, and 13 bases lay in between. Looked up from germline, CDR1 is SGDLS and CDR2 is YYNGEE. The DNA for the CDR3 is TGTGCCAGCAGCGGAAGGGGTCACGGGCCCCAGCATTTT. Its translation is CASSGRGHGPQHF.

The chain has TRBV30 and TRBJ2-1, with 7 bases aligning to TRBD2. The length of the CDR3 is 14 residues. The V segment lost 3 bases and the J segment 8 bases; nucleotides outside the gene matches: 10. CDR1 and CDR2 (germline): GTSNPN, SVGIG (reference sequence). As DNA, the CDR3 is TGTGCCTGGAGACGCGGGGGTCAGAGGGATGAGCAGTTCTTC. This codes for CAWRRGGQRDEQFF.

The rearrangement joins TRBV29-1 to TRBJ2-3, with 7 bases identical to TRBD2. CDR1 is SQVTM and CDR2 is ANQGSEA in the germline V gene. The CDR3 runs to 14 residues. Trimming cost V 7 bases and J 6 bases; bases outside gene matches: 13. CDR3 DNA sequence: TGCAGCGCCGTAGTAGACTGGGGGGGGGATACGCAGTATTTT. Its protein product is CSAVVDWGGDTQYF.

A word on this clone: Other DNA sequences within the sample encode an identical CDR3. This chain joins TRBV5-1 and TRBJ1-1; D remains unclear. The CDR3 is 13 amino acids. Germline V gene sequence: CDR1 SGHRS, CDR2 YFSETQ. V lost 0 bases to trimming and J lost 1 base, with 4 bases between them. The CDR3 bases are TGCGCCAGCAGCTTGGAGGGGAACACTGAAGCTTTCTTT. Amino acid sequence: CASSLEGNTEAFF.

This rearrangement joins TRBV7-3 to TRBJ2-1; 8 positions agree with TRBD2. Germline V gene lookup returns CDR1 SGHTA and CDR2 FQGTGA. CDR3 length: 16 amino acids. The ends lost 5 bases at V and 0 bases at J; junction bases unmatched: 6. In DNA, the CDR3 is TGTGCCAGCAGCCCTCGGGGGGGCCCCTCCTACAATGAGCAGTTCTTC. Translated, it gives CASSPRGGPSYNEQFF. The entire variable domain, with the rest obtained from reference TRBV7-3 and TRBJ2-1, is as follows: GAGVSQTPSNKVTEKGKYVELRCDPISGHTALYWYRQSLGQGPEFLIYFQGTGAADDSGLPNDRFFAVRPEGSVSTLKIQRTERGDSAVYLCASSPRGGPSYNEQFFGPGTRLTVL.

The rearrangement links TRBV5-1 to TRBJ2-7; the D is unclear. The germline V and J ends were trimmed by 4 bases and 7 bases, with 9 bases remaining between them. This CDR3 region has 11 residues. Germline CDR1 reads SGHRS; CDR2 reads YFSETQ. The CDR3 nucleotides are TGCGCCAGCAGCACCTATCGGGAGCAGTACTTC. Encoded protein: CASSTYREQYF.

The J gene is TRBJ2-2, the V gene TRBV4-2; D remains ambiguous. The V gene's germline CDR1 is LGHNA and CDR2 YNFKEQ. V lost 8 bases and J 0 bases, leaving 16 bases between the germline ends. There are 16 residues in the CDR3. The CDR3 spells CASQSTVVSNTGELFF. CDR3 in DNA: TGTGCCAGCCAATCAACCGTAGTGTCGAACACCGGGGAGCTGTTTTTT.

This chain links TRBV5-1 with TRBJ2-3; D might be TRBD1 or TRBD2, each matching 5 bases. CDR1 and CDR2 (germline): SGHRS, YFSETQ. V gave up 4 bases and J gave up 0 bases, with 12 bases separating them. The CDR3 sequence is 15 residues long. The CDR3 loop reads CASSDGTASTDTQYF. CDR3 sequence (DNA): TGCGCCAGCAGCGACGGGACGGCTAGCACAGATACGCAGTATTTT.

This sequence joins TRBV6-1 and TRBJ1-2, with TRBD1 matching 7 bases. J gave up 2 bases and V 2 bases, and 5 bases lay outside the gene matches. Germline V gene data show CDR1 as MNHNS and CDR2 as SASEGT. This CDR3 has 15 amino acids. CDR3 residues: CASSEQPTGNYGYTF. The CDR3 DNA is TGTGCCAGCAGTGAACAACCGACAGGGAACTATGGCTACACCTTC.

This clone was detected once. V is TRBV10-1 and J is TRBJ2-1; D is undetermined. This CDR3 has 14 amino acids. V gave up 9 bases and J gave up 6 bases, with 18 bases separating them. The V gene's germline CDR1 is WNHNN and CDR2 SYGVQD (reference sequence). Here the CDR3 DNA reads TGCGCCAGTACAGTCGATGGGTTTTTCAATGAGCAGTTCTTC. It yields the protein CASTVDGFFNEQFF.

The chain employs TRBV5-1 and TRBJ2-5, with D perhaps TRBD1 (6 bases). The ends were cut back, 4 bases at V and 5 bases at J, with 15 bases in the middle. Germline V gene data show CDR1 as SGHRS and CDR2 as YFSETQ. There are 14 residues in the CDR3. This chain's CDR3 is CASSVRGGGETQYF. The CDR3, as DNA: TGCGCCAGCAGCGTACGAGGGGGTGGGGAGACCCAGTACTTC.

Remarks on this clone: This sample also contains other DNA sequences that code for the same CDR3. The chain has TRBV5-4 and TRBJ1-2; no clear D gene. Germline CDR1 reads SGHNT; CDR2 reads YYREEE (reference sequence). The CDR3 length is 15 residues. Trimming stripped 0 bases from V and 3 bases from J, with 12 bases between. CDR3 sequence reads: CASSLVPAGDYGYTF. The CDR3 coding sequence is TGTGCCAGCAGCTTGGTACCAGCCGGGGACTATGGCTACACCTTC.

The chain couples TRBV5-8 to TRBJ2-1, with 14 nucleotides matching TRBD2. The CDR3 runs to 15 residues. J was trimmed by 9 bases and V by 4 bases; bases with no gene match: 6. Germline-derived CDR1 and CDR2 are SGHTS and YDEGEE. CDR3 region: CASSIGLAGGGEQFF. In nucleotides, the CDR3 is TGTGCCAGCAGCATAGGACTAGCGGGGGGAGGTGAGCAGTTCTTC.

This clone has just one count. The chain uses TRBV28 and TRBJ1-3; D perhaps matches TRBD1 (5 bases). Germline V gives CDR1 MDHEN, CDR2 SYDVKM. The length of the CDR3 is 13 residues. This CDR3 is CGTLVGAGNTIYF. Written as DNA, the CDR3 is TGTGGCACTCTCGTCGGGGCCGGAAACACCATATATTTT.

The V and J genes are TRBV9 and TRBJ2-5, with 8 bases identical to TRBD2. This CDR3 comprises 13 residues. V lost 6 bases and J lost 4; bases outside the gene matches: 5. CDR1 SGDLS and CDR2 YYNGEE come from the germline V gene. Here the CDR3 reads CASTTGGSETQYF. The CDR3 DNA sequence: TGTGCCAGCACTACGGGAGGGTCAGAGACCCAGTACTTC.

This clone was seen more than once but under ten times. The V and J genes are TRBV27 and TRBJ2-4; D tentatively fits TRBD1 or TRBD2 (7 bases each). The germline gives CDR1 MNHEY, CDR2 SMNVEV (reference sequence). The V and J ends lost 3 bases and 3 bases respectively, with 12 bases between them. The CDR3 contains 15 residues. The CDR3 bases are TGTGCCAGCAGTTTCGTCAGGGGGGGCAAAAACATTCAGTACTTC. Protein: CASSFVRGGKNIQYF.

This clone was recorded only once. This chain uses TRBV9 with TRBJ2-3, with D unresolved. Per the germline V gene, CDR1 is SGDLS and CDR2 is YYNGEE. V lost 1 base to trimming and J lost 4 bases, with 7 bases between them. This CDR3 has 13 residues. The CDR3 region is CASSVPTSDTQYF. Written as DNA, the CDR3 is TGTGCCAGCAGCGTACCTACTTCAGATACGCAGTATTTT.

This clone has just a few counts. V usage is TRBV4-1 and J usage is TRBJ2-7; D might be TRBD1 (6 bases). The CDR3 is 15 amino acids. With 2 bases removed from V and 3 bases from J, the gap between germline ends came to 14 bases. Germline V CDR1 and CDR2: MGHRA, YSYEKL. In DNA form, the CDR3 reads TGCGCCAGCAGCCAAAGCACAGGGTGGGACTACGAGCAGTACTTC. Translating it yields CASSQSTGWDYEQYF.

The J gene is TRBJ1-5, the V gene TRBV6-6, with TRBD1 identical over 8 bases. Unmatched junction bases numbered 8, after V lost 5 bases and J lost 8 bases. This CDR3 has 14 amino acids. The germline V gene has CDR1 MNHNY and CDR2 SVGAGI (reference sequence). CDR3: CASSRQGSVEPQHF. The CDR3 DNA reads as TGTGCCAGCAGTAGACAGGGGAGTGTTGAGCCCCAGCATTTT.